Below are 19 T cell receptor beta chains sequenced from a single sample in a study of response to subunit inactivated influenza vaccine. From the RT-PCR reads, TCRdb called clonotypes with MiXCR, one entry per CDR3 protein. The repertoire holds more than 500,000 distinct CDR3 sequences, around 11% seen once, with approximately 10% in the top ten. The sample was also linked to a second study, of T cells expressing NK-cell markers. Turning to that study: Making the TCR beta cDNA relied on 5'RACE template switching with UMIs.

This specimen consisted of PBMCs from blood, obtained on the day of vaccination. The receptors stem from a man in his fifties who received an inactivated influenza vaccine.

The V and J genes are TRBV7-2 and TRBJ2-5, with 9 bases matching TRBD1. CDR1 SGHTA and CDR2 FQGNSA come from the germline V gene. The CDR3 has 15 residues. The V segment lost 5 bases and the J segment 4 bases; nucleotides outside the gene matches: 8. CDR3 amino acids: CASSAIQGARETQYF. As DNA, the CDR3 is TGTGCCAGCAGCGCTATACAGGGGGCGAGAGAGACCCAGTACTTC.

The CDR3 is CASSLLMQETQYF. The CDR3 DNA follows: TGTGCCAGCAGCTTATTAATGCAAGAGACCCAGTACTTC. The chain couples TRBV7-2 to TRBJ2-5; the D is unclear. This CDR3 has 13 amino acids. Germline V gene lookup returns CDR1 SGHTA and CDR2 FQGNSA. V dropped 2 bases and J dropped 2 bases, with 6 bases sitting between them.

The J gene is TRBJ2-2, the V gene TRBV20-1; D perhaps matches TRBD1 (6 bases). Germline CDR1 reads DFQATT; CDR2 reads SNEGSKA (reference sequence). V was clipped by 0 bases and J by 4 bases, with 15 bases between them. The CDR3 sequence is 16 residues long. The CDR3: CSARDRLGTPTGELFF. The CDR3, as DNA: TGCAGTGCTAGAGATCGACTTGGGACACCCACCGGGGAGCTGTTTTTT.

For this clonotype: A read error may account for a junction end that differs from germline. This chain connects TRBV7-8 to TRBJ2-5; D is possibly TRBD1 or TRBD2 (5 bases each). Per the germline V gene, CDR1 is SGHVS and CDR2 is FQNEAQ. The CDR3 is 12 residues long. In DNA, the CDR3 is TGTGCCAGCAGCCCTCAGGGACGCCGGTTCCATTTC. It encodes CASSPQGRRFHF. Together with reference TRBV7-8 and TRBJ2-5, the CDR3 gives the full variable domain: GAGVSQSPRYKVAKRGQDVALRCDPISGHVSLFWYQQALGQGPEFLTYFQNEAQLDKSGLPSDRFFAERPEGSVSTLKIQRTQQEDSAVYLCASSPQGRRFHFGPGTRLLVL.

At least ten counts were recorded for this clonotype. The chain has TRBV28 and TRBJ1-4, with D tentatively TRBD1 (5 bases). CDR3 length: 14 residues. Germline V CDR1 and CDR2: MDHEN, SYDVKM. V gave up 6 bases and J gave up 6 bases, with 14 bases separating them. Here the CDR3 reads CASRKGAAHEKLFF. The CDR3 nucleotides read TGTGCCAGCAGAAAAGGGGCCGCTCATGAAAAACTGTTTTTT.

The sample holds many counts of this clonotype. The chain combines TRBV12-3 or TRBV12-4 with TRBJ2-7; no clear D. The CDR3 runs 12 residues. With 6 bases removed from V and 7 bases from J, the gap between germline ends came to 13 bases. Written as DNA, the CDR3 is TGTGCCAGCAGATTCGGACCGATGGAGCAGTACTTC. It codes for CASRFGPMEQYF.

V usage is TRBV10-3 and J usage is TRBJ1-1; D is ambiguous. Germline V CDR1 and CDR2: ENHRY, SYGVKD. CDR3 size: 13 residues. V was trimmed by 6 bases and J by 1 base, leaving 9 bases between them. The CDR3 reads CAIRVIENTEAFF. CDR3 in DNA: TGTGCCATCAGGGTTATCGAGAACACTGAAGCTTTCTTT.

This chain uses TRBV20-1 with TRBJ2-2, with 10 bases fitting TRBD2. J lost 6 bases, V lost 3 bases, and 1 base had no gene match. The length of the CDR3 is 13 residues. CDR1 is DFQATT, CDR2 SNEGSKA, per germline (reference sequence). CDR3 DNA sequence: TGCAGTGCTAGGGGACTAGCGCCCGGGGAGCTGTTTTTT. Residues: CSARGLAPGELFF.

This clonotype showed up just a few times. This chain uses TRBV6-2 or TRBV6-3 with TRBJ2-1, with 8 bases matching TRBD1. V shed 0 bases, J shed 5 bases, and the junction held 6 bases outside the gene matches. Germline CDR1 MNHEY, CDR2 SVGEGT. The CDR3 is 16 residues long. CDR3 region: CASSYSSGGLNNEQFF. For the CDR3, the DNA is TGTGCCAGCAGTTACTCTTCAGGGGGCCTTAACAATGAGCAGTTCTTC.

This clonotype was detected only a few times. V is TRBV2 and J is TRBJ2-1; unclear D gene. The germline V gene has CDR1 SNHLY and CDR2 FYNNEI. Deletions cut 5 bases from V and 9 bases from J, with 20 bases between. The CDR3 loop spans 15 amino acids. The CDR3 DNA reads TGTGCCAGCAGTCCGGTCGTCCACAGCCTAGGTGAGCAGTTCTTC. This translates into CASSPVVHSLGEQFF.

This clonotype has only a few counts. CDR3 sequence: CASSLESTGASGEQFF. CDR3 coding DNA: TGCGCCAGCAGCTTGGAGTCAACGGGGGCCAGCGGTGAGCAGTTCTTC. V gene TRBV5-1 combines with J gene TRBJ2-1; D is perhaps TRBD1 or TRBD2 (6 bases each). CDR3 length: 16 residues. V lost 0 bases and J 9 bases, leaving 19 bases between the germline ends. Germline loops: CDR1 SGHRS, CDR2 YFSETQ.

J is TRBJ2-1 and V is TRBV7-9; TRBD2 might be the D (7 bases). Germline assignment: CDR1 SEHNR and CDR2 FQNEAQ (reference sequence). CDR3 length equals 15 residues. Trimming shortened V by 6 bases and J by 9 bases, and 21 bases separated the two germline ends. CDR3 protein: CASSTGGGRFGEQFF. The DNA for the CDR3 is TGTGCCAGCAGTACTGGCGGGGGCAGATTTGGTGAGCAGTTCTTC.

The chain has TRBV7-2 and TRBJ1-1; 11 nucleotides line up with TRBD1. The CDR3 contains 16 residues. Germline loops: CDR1 SGHTA, CDR2 FQGNSA. The V gene end was trimmed by 4 bases and the J gene end by 5 bases; junction bases not matched to a gene: 9. CDR3 nucleotides: TGTGCCAGCAGCTCCGCCTCCGGGACAGGGGGGACTGAAGCTTTCTTT. Its translation: CASSSASGTGGTEAFF.

This clonotype turned up a few times. This CDR3 is CASSLASGYSPLDTGELFF. The CDR3 DNA follows: TGCGCCAGCAGCTTGGCCAGTGGCTACTCTCCCCTGGACACCGGGGAGCTGTTTTTT. This chain joins TRBV5-1 and TRBJ2-2; D gene unclear. The CDR3 length is 19 residues. Germline-derived CDR1 and CDR2 are SGHRS and YFSETQ. V lost 0 bases and J lost 3, with 21 bases in between.

The J gene is TRBJ1-6, the V gene TRBV12-3 or TRBV12-4, with no clear D. V was trimmed by 3 bases and J by 4 bases, leaving 10 bases between them. CDR3 size: 15 residues. This CDR3 reads CASSFALEYNSPLHF. CDR3 DNA sequence: TGTGCCAGCAGTTTCGCTCTGGAGTATAATTCACCCCTCCACTTT.

V usage is TRBV6-2 or TRBV6-3 and J usage is TRBJ2-6; no clear D. This CDR3 region has 14 residues. Germline V gives CDR1 MNHEY, CDR2 SVGEGT. V was trimmed by 7 bases and J by 0 bases, leaving 7 bases between them. The CDR3 DNA reads as TGTGCCAGCATGCAGTTCTCTGGGGCCAACGTCCTGACTTTC. As protein: CASMQFSGANVLTF.

This clonotype was observed a handful of times. V is TRBV28 and J is TRBJ2-5, with D unclear. V was shortened by 6 bases and J by 10 bases, with 12 bases between the two germline ends. The CDR3 consists of 11 residues. Germline assignment: CDR1 MDHEN and CDR2 SYDVKM. CDR3 sequence reads: CASSPGRDQYF. The CDR3 nucleotides read TGTGCCAGCAGCCCCGGTAGGGACCAGTACTTC. The full variable domain, in which reference TRBV28 and TRBJ2-5 provide the parts outside the CDR3, is DVKVTQSSRYLVKRTGEKVFLECVQDMDHENMFWYRQDPGLGLRLIYFSYDVKMKEKGDIPEGYSVSREKKERFSLILESASTNQTSMYLCASSPGRDQYFGPGTRLLVL.

This clonotype was seen a handful of times. This chain uses TRBV20-1 with TRBJ2-2; 7 nucleotides agree with TRBD2. The CDR3 consists of 14 residues. The germline CDR1 and CDR2 sequences are DFQATT and SNEGSKA (reference sequence). Trimming took 6 bases from V and 3 from J; bases not matched to a gene: 7. The CDR3 region is CSARRDYHTGELFF. The CDR3 DNA reads as TGCAGTGCACGAAGGGACTATCACACCGGGGAGCTGTTTTTT.

The rearrangement joins TRBV4-2 to TRBJ2-5; either TRBD1 or TRBD2 may fit D (6 bases each). CDR3 length: 17 residues. Trimming took off 0 bases at V and 1 base at J, with 15 bases between the two ends. Germline V gives CDR1 LGHNA, CDR2 YNFKEQ. The CDR3 coding sequence is TGTGCCAGCAGCCAAGATTACGGCAGGGGAGGCCAAGAGACCCAGTACTTC. Its translation is CASSQDYGRGGQETQYF.